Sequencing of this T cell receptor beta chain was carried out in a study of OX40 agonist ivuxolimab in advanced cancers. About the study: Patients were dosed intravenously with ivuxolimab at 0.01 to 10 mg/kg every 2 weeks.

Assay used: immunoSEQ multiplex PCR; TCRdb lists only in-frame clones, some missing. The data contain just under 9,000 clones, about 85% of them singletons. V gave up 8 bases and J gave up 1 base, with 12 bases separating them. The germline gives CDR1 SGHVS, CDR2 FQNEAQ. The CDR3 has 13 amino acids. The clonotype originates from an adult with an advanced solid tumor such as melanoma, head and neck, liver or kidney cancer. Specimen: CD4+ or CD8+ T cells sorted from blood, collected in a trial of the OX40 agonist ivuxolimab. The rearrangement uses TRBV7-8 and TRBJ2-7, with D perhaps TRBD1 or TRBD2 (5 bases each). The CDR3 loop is CASGDGPSYEQYF. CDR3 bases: TGTGCCAGCGGGGACGGCCCTTCCTACGAGCAGTACTTC. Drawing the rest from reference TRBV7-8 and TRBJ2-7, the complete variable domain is GAGVSQSPRYKVAKRGQDVALRCDPISGHVSLFWYQQALGQGPEFLTYFQNEAQLDKSGLPSDRFFAERPEGSVSTLKIQRTQQEDSAVYLCASGDGPSYEQYFGPGTRLTVT.